This TCR beta chain was documented in a study of vaccination and CD4 T cells after COVID-19. Study background: Ranging from 14 to 241, the interval between dose two and post-vaccine sampling had a median of roughly 2.5 months. Broader study findings: Convalescent patients' clones that were vaccine-specific were spike mono-reactive in 304 of 307 cases.

Sequence data for DNA of cultured CD4+ T cells were generated by the Oncomine TCR Beta short-read assay. Each CDR3 protein gets one entry after TCRdb re-called the PCR reads with MiXCR. The sample has more than 20,000 distinct CDR3 sequences; around a third are singletons. Germline-derived CDR1 and CDR2 are MNHNS and SASEGT. The CDR3 loop spans 14 amino acids. V lost 6 bases and J 0 bases, leaving 8 bases between the germline ends. About this clonotype itself: Its target is not known.

Treatment here: roughly 10-day PBMC culture with coronavirus spike peptide pools or control peptides (ViraFEST assay). The clonotype originates from a human donor with COVID-19. V gene TRBV6-1 combines with J gene TRBJ2-2, with D perhaps matching TRBD1 (5 bases). The specimen was cultured CD4+ T cells from blood. The CDR3 sequence: CASRVTANTGELFF. CDR3 bases: TGTGCCAGCAGAGTGACAGCGAACACCGGGGAGCTGTTTTTT.